The 13 T cell receptor gamma chains below were found in one sample sequenced in a study of gamma delta lymphoproliferative disorders and STAT genes. PBMCs from patients and controls supplied the genomic DNA for sequencing. TCRdb re-called the multiplex PCR reads with CATT. The table has more than 2,000 gamma-chain clones, roughly 9.8% seen once. The sample was blood. The receptors originated from a human donor with gamma-delta T-cell large granular lymphocyte leukemia.

This clone is judged medium-sized. This chain connects TRGV10 to TRGJ1 or TRGJ2. No J gene is reported in TCRdb; it was inferred here by comparing the DNA with germline. TRGV10 is marked as an open reading frame, function uncertain. The V and J ends lost 8 bases and 8 bases, in that order; junction bases with no gene match: 10. The CDR3 sequence is 12 residues long. The CDR3 region has the DNA TGTGCTGCGTGGGATTATCTCAATAAGAAACTCTTT. Protein sequence: CAAWDYLNKKLF.

This clone was counted between two and nine times. The chain uses TRGV9 and TRGJ1 or TRGJ2. TCRdb lists no J gene, so it was determined here by aligning the DNA to germline. Germline lookup yields CDR1 GITISATS and CDR2 ISYDGTV (reference sequence). V trimming: 3 bases; J trimming: 3 bases; junction bases outside the gene matches: 2. This CDR3 is 12 amino acids long. In DNA form, the CDR3 reads TGTGCCTTGTGGGAGTTTTATTATAAGAAACTCTTT. This translates into CALWEFYYKKLF.

Sample share makes this clone medium-sized. No DNA is shown, since the ends of the CDR3 on it are uncertain; the CDR3 is the one TCRdb lists. The sample carries other DNA sequences with the same CDR3. A V gene of TRGV11 was called, but no J gene was assigned. TRGV11 is an ORF, with its function uncertain. Including both end residues, the CDR3 is 18 amino acids long. The CDR3 sequence: CTTVPAGLGQIGYYKKLF.

This clone is termed medium-sized. The sample holds other DNA sequences that translate to the same CDR3. V gene TRGV2 combines with J gene TRGJ1 or TRGJ2. Germline matching of the DNA provided the J gene here, since TCRdb leaves it blank. This CDR3 has 11 amino acids. CDR1 and CDR2 (germline): EGSNGY, YDSYNSKV. Trimming took 0 bases from V and 10 from J; bases not matched to a gene: 3. In DNA, the CDR3 is TGTGCCACCTGGGACGGGCCCAAGAAACTCTTT. Translated: CATWDGPKKLF.

With regard to this clone: It is unclear where the CDR3 begins or ends on the DNA, so no DNA is shown, and the CDR3 is as TCRdb lists it. The V gene call reads TRGV10; no J gene was called. TRGV10 is known as an ORF, though its function is uncertain. The CDR3 is 28 amino acids long, termini counted. CDR3 in amino acids: CAAWVSLVVIGSRRLQKGLGLIVTSKTF.

This clone was seen just once. Mismatch with germline at one junction end may stem from a read error. Other DNA sequences from this sample encode an identical CDR3 as well. The gene calls are TRGV9 and TRGJP. TCRdb supplies no J gene; here it was assigned by aligning the nucleotide sequence to germline. The germline V gene has CDR1 GITISATS and CDR2 ISYDGTV (reference sequence). The CDR3 length is 17 residues. In DNA form, the CDR3 reads TGTGCCTTGTGGGAGTCCCGCCAAGAATTGGGCAAAAAAATCAAGGTATTT. Its protein product is CALWESRQELGKKIKVF.

This clone rates as medium-sized (0.01 to 0.1%). The chain links TRGV8 to TRGJ1 or TRGJ2. The J gene comes from matching the DNA to germline here; TCRdb lacks it. The germline V gene has CDR1 VENAVY and CDR2 YDSYNSRV. J lost 0 bases, V lost 0 bases, and 5 bases had no gene match. The CDR3 totals 15 residues. The CDR3 loop is CATWDRSSNYYKKLF. The CDR3 region has the DNA TGTGCCACCTGGGATAGGTCCTCGAATTATTATAAGAAACTCTTT.

By share of the sample, this clone is medium-sized. The genes are TRGV10 and TRGJP1. No J gene is reported in TCRdb; it was inferred here by comparing the DNA with germline. TRGV10 is known as an ORF, though its function is uncertain. The CDR3 is made up of 11 amino acids. Trimming at V came to 14 bases and at J to 6 bases, leaving 7 bases not matched to a gene. The CDR3 loop is CALSSGWFKIF. Written as DNA, the CDR3 is TGTGCTCTTTCTTCTGGTTGGTTCAAGATATTT.

This clone is classed as medium-sized. The chain joins TRGV10 to TRGJ1 or TRGJ2. The J gene, absent from TCRdb, was called here by matching the DNA to germline. TRGV10 is an ORF, and what it does is uncertain. The CDR3 is made up of 13 amino acids. The V and J ends lost 8 bases and 0 bases, in that order; junction bases with no gene match: 5. DNA for the CDR3: TGTGCTGCGTGGGATGGGAATTATTATAAGAAACTCTTT. Amino acid sequence: CAAWDGNYYKKLF.

To note about this clone: It is likely a read error: a sequence one base away is far more abundant. The same CDR3 can be traced to other DNA sequences in this sample. This rearrangement joins TRGV9 to TRGJP. TCRdb leaves out the J gene; it was filled in here by matching the DNA to germline. Per the germline V gene, CDR1 is GITISATS and CDR2 is ISYDGTV (reference sequence). The CDR3 runs to 16 residues. The CDR3, as DNA: TGTGCCTTGTGGGAGGTGCGTGAGTTGGGTAAAAAAATCAAGGTATTT. Protein: CALWEVRELGKKIKVF.

This clone was seen more than once but under ten times. V gene TRGV5 combines with J gene TRGJ1 or TRGJ2. The J gene, not given by TCRdb, was assigned here from a germline match of the nucleotide sequence. The CDR3 has 14 residues. Germline assignment: CDR1 VINAFY and CDR2 YDVSNSKD. J gave up 1 base and V 6 bases, and 9 bases lay outside the gene matches. The CDR3 region has the DNA TGTGCCACCTGGACCCCTTCTAATTATTATAAGAAACTCTTT. This encodes CATWTPSNYYKKLF.

Worth noting for this clone: A read error is possible here, since a much larger clone lies one base away. J is TRGJP2 and V is TRGV2. TCRdb supplies no J gene; here it was assigned by aligning the nucleotide sequence to germline. Germline loops: CDR1 EGSNGY, CDR2 YDSYNSKV. The CDR3 totals 17 residues. Here the CDR3 DNA reads TGTGCCACCTGGGGACGGGGAGGGGATAGTTGTGATTGGATCAAGACGTTT. Amino acid sequence: CATWGRGGDSCDWIKTF.

This rearrangement joins TRGV2 to TRGJP2. Matching the DNA to germline supplied the J gene, which TCRdb does not give. The V gene's germline CDR1 is EGSNGY and CDR2 YDSYNSKV. The V segment lost 3 bases and the J segment 4 bases; nucleotides outside the gene matches: 5. The length of the CDR3 is 14 residues. CDR3 DNA: TGTGCCACCTGGGACAGCCCTAGTGATTGGATCAAGACGTTT. Its translation is CATWDSPSDWIKTF.